One sample yielded the 19 T cell receptor beta chains listed below, sequenced in a study of T cells in Graves' hyperthyroidism and ophthalmopathy. Amplification of TCR beta CDR3 regions was performed using RNA transcripts as template. An initial round of RT-PCR targeting the TCR CDR3 relied on the HTBI primer set. TCRdb reprocessed the multiplex PCR reads via MiXCR and lists one record per CDR3 protein. The table lists 500,000 to 600,000 distinct CDR3 sequences, 35% to 55% of them singletons. Sequencing input: peripheral blood or thyroid tissue (not recorded which). The receptors were gathered from a woman aged 18-29 years with Graves' hyperthyroidism.

This clonotype was observed many times. The rearrangement links TRBV6-5 to TRBJ1-1; 8 bases match TRBD1. CDR3 length: 16 residues. V gave up 2 bases and J gave up 1 base; unmatched junction bases: 6. Germline V lookup: CDR1 MNHEY, CDR2 SVGAGI. CDR3 sequence reads: CASSYRTGFGNTEAFF. The CDR3 DNA is TGTGCCAGCAGTTACCGGACAGGGTTTGGGAACACTGAAGCTTTCTTT.

The CDR3 nucleotides read TGCAGCTCCTCGGGGGCAGGGAGTGAAAAACTGTTTTTT. This codes for CSSSGAGSEKLFF. The V gene is TRBV29-1, the J gene TRBJ1-4, with D possibly TRBD1 on 6 matching bases. This CDR3 is 13 amino acids long. With 8 bases removed from V and 7 bases from J, the gap between germline ends came to 17 bases. Germline V gives CDR1 SQVTM, CDR2 ANQGSEA.

On this clonotype: A read error is possible here, since a much larger clone lies one base away. The chain recombines TRBV4-3 with TRBJ1-5, with 9 bases identical to TRBD1. Looked up from germline, CDR1 is LGHNA and CDR2 is YSLEER. The CDR3 consists of 16 residues. J lost 4 bases, V lost 1 base, and 5 bases had no gene match. CDR3 loop: CASSQGTGTGNQPQHF. In DNA form, the CDR3 reads TGCGCCAGCAGCCAAGGCACCGGGACAGGGAATCAGCCCCAGCATTTT.

This clonotype is a singleton in its sample. The genes are TRBV7-9 and TRBJ2-7, with TRBD1 as a possible D gene (6 bases). The DNA end lines up better with TRBJ2-4; the J call may be wrong. The CDR3 extends over 14 amino acids. The germline V gene has CDR1 SEHNR and CDR2 FQNEAQ (reference sequence). The CDR3 sequence is CASSYPGKGDIQYF. CDR3 bases: TGTGCCAGCAGCTACCCGGGGAAGGGGGACATTCAGTACTTC.

For this clonotype: At one boundary the junction diverges from the germline segment, which might be a read error. The V and J genes are TRBV24-1 and TRBJ1-1; 9 bases agree with TRBD1. Germline loops: CDR1 KGHDR, CDR2 SFDVKD. The CDR3 is 15 residues long. In nucleotides, the CDR3 is TGTGCCGCCAGTGATAGTGGACAGGGGAACACTAAAGCTTTCTTT. Its translation is CAASDSGQGNTKAFF.

This sequence joins TRBV11-2 and TRBJ2-5, with D possibly being TRBD1 (6 bases). The CDR3 consists of 14 residues. Trimming took 5 bases from V and 2 from J, leaving 12 bases between them. In germline, CDR1 is SGHAT, CDR2 FQNNGV. As DNA, the CDR3 is TGTGCCAGCAGCGCCATCAGGGGACAAGAGACCCAGTACTTC. It yields the protein CASSAIRGQETQYF.

The CDR3 bases are TGCGCCAGCAGCTCAAGGACAGGGGGCTTGCACACTGAAGCTTTCTTT. This codes for CASSSRTGGLHTEAFF. This rearrangement joins TRBV5-1 to TRBJ1-1; 11 bases fit TRBD1. V shed 3 bases and J 3 bases; nucleotides not matched to a gene: 7. The CDR3 covers 16 residues. CDR1 is SGHRS, CDR2 YFSETQ, per germline.

This sequence joins TRBV12-3 or TRBV12-4 and TRBJ2-7; maybe TRBD2 (6 bases). Trimming stripped 4 bases from V and 6 bases from J, with 19 bases between. There are 15 residues in the CDR3. The CDR3 protein is CASSSGVGRGTEQYF. CDR3 DNA: TGTGCCAGCAGTTCGGGGGTGGGGCGAGGAACCGAGCAGTACTTC.

V usage is TRBV7-9 and J usage is TRBJ1-4; no reliable D call. Germline V lookup: CDR1 SEHNR, CDR2 FQNEAQ (reference sequence). V lost 4 bases, J lost 7 bases, and 13 bases lay in between. The CDR3 has 14 residues. The CDR3 coding sequence is TGTGCCAGCAGCTACACCGGGGTTGGTGAAAAACTGTTTTTT. This encodes CASSYTGVGEKLFF. The entire variable domain, with the rest obtained from reference TRBV7-9 and TRBJ1-4, is as follows: DTGVSQNPRHKITKRGQNVTFRCDPISEHNRLYWYRQTLGQGPEFLTYFQNEAQLEKSRLLSDRFSAERPKGSFSTLEIQRTEQGDSAMYLCASSYTGVGEKLFFGSGTQLSVL.

The sample holds one count of this clonotype. A clone one base away is much larger, so this may be a read error. This rearrangement joins TRBV2 to TRBJ1-2, with D possibly being TRBD1 (5 bases). This CDR3 has 15 amino acids. Germline values: CDR1 SNHLY, CDR2 FYNNEI. The CDR3 bases are TGTGCCATGGGGGACCGGCCCCCAGCTAACTATGACTACACCTTC. As protein: CAMGDRPPANYDYTF.

This clonotype showed up just a few times. Just one base apart from a much larger clone, this may be a read error. This chain connects TRBV7-6 to TRBJ2-7, with D possibly matching TRBD2 (7 bases). CDR1 SGHVS and CDR2 FNYEAQ come from the germline V gene. CDR3 length: 13 residues. CDR3 loop: CASSLDRDYGQYF. The CDR3 bases are TGTGCCAGCAGCTTAGACAGGGACTACGGGCAGTACTTC.

The chain has TRBV6-4 and TRBJ1-5, with TRBD1 as a possible D gene (5 bases). Germline assignment: CDR1 MRHNA and CDR2 SNTAGT. This CDR3 spans 15 amino acids. Trimming removed 5 bases at V and 4 bases at J, with 15 bases between. CDR3 protein: CASSWSTGGNQPQHF. Written as DNA, the CDR3 is TGTGCCAGCAGTTGGTCCACAGGCGGGAATCAGCCCCAGCATTTT.

This clonotype was seen ten or more times. This rearrangement joins TRBV7-9 to TRBJ1-4; D gene ambiguous. V lost 1 base and J 7 bases, leaving 7 bases between the germline ends. The CDR3 contains 13 residues. The germline gives CDR1 SEHNR, CDR2 FQNEAQ (reference sequence). CDR3 sequence (DNA): TGTGCCAGCAGCTTAGGTTTAGGTGAAAAACTGTTTTTT. Amino acids: CASSLGLGEKLFF.

J is TRBJ2-4 and V is TRBV20-1; tentatively, D is TRBD1 (5 bases). This CDR3 has 15 residues. CDR1 is DFQATT, CDR2 SNEGSKA, per germline (reference sequence). Trimming took 5 bases from V and 0 from J, leaving 14 bases between them. The CDR3 DNA is TGCAGTGCTGCCCTGGGGCGGCTAGCCAAAAACATTCAGTACTTC. Protein sequence: CSAALGRLAKNIQYF.

This clonotype was recorded at least ten times. The rearrangement joins TRBV19 to TRBJ2-7; possibly TRBD2 for D (6 bases). In germline, CDR1 is LNHDA, CDR2 SQIVND (reference sequence). The CDR3 extends over 13 amino acids. Trimming removed 5 bases from V and 0 bases from J, with 8 bases in between. For the CDR3, the DNA is TGTGCCAGTAGTTCGGACTACTCCTACGAGCAGTACTTC. As protein: CASSSDYSYEQYF.

The J gene is TRBJ1-1, the V gene TRBV7-2; D unresolved. V was shortened by 2 bases and J by 0 bases, with 7 bases between the two germline ends. This CDR3 is 14 amino acids long. Germline values: CDR1 SGHTA, CDR2 FQGNSA. The CDR3 nucleotides are TGTGCCAGCAGCTTACCGGCGGTGAACACTGAAGCTTTCTTT. It yields the protein CASSLPAVNTEAFF.

This clonotype was counted at least ten times. The chain couples TRBV7-3 to TRBJ2-7; unclear D gene. Germline assignment: CDR1 SGHTA and CDR2 FQGTGA. The CDR3 has 14 residues. V shed 0 bases and J shed 2 bases, with 8 bases lying between them. As DNA, the CDR3 is TGTGCCAGCAGCTTAACAGGCGAGACCTACGAGCAGTACTTC. Encoded protein: CASSLTGETYEQYF. The variable domain in full, with the rest retrieved from reference TRBV7-3 and TRBJ2-7, is GAGVSQTPSNKVTEKGKYVELRCDPISGHTALYWYRQSLGQGPEFLIYFQGTGAADDSGLPNDRFFAVRPEGSVSTLKIQRTERGDSAVYLCASSLTGETYEQYFGPGTRLTVT.

This clonotype has only one observation. This may arise from a read error, as a much more abundant clone is one base away. The rearrangement joins TRBV2 to TRBJ1-5; D call uncertain. The DNA end is a closer match to TRBJ2-3, so the J assignment may be wrong. Germline CDR1 and CDR2: SNHLY and FYNNEI. This CDR3 region has 11 residues. CDR3 amino acids: CASRQTVSQYF. In DNA, the CDR3 is TGTGCCAGCAGACAGACTGTTTCCCAGTATTTT.

This clonotype showed up just a few times. V gene TRBV24-1 combines with J gene TRBJ2-7; 7 nucleotides agree with TRBD2. With the DNA end fitting TRBJ2-1 better, the J assignment may be wrong. The CDR3 spans 15 residues. In germline, CDR1 is KGHDR, CDR2 SFDVKD. The CDR3 DNA sequence: TGTGCCACCAGTGGTCTGAGGGAGGGCCGGGATGAGCAGTTCTTC. Amino acids: CATSGLREGRDEQFF.